This T cell receptor beta chain was sequenced in a study of beta chain features in type 1 diabetes. Study-wide findings and caveats: For TCRB rearrangement, an influence of HLA type remained unresolved here.

As to this clone: Antigen specificity is unknown.

CD4+ cells of the naive, central memory, regulatory and stem cell-like memory types were sorted via CD45RO/CCR7/CD25/CD127/CD95/CD27. As every portion of the isolated RNA was reverse transcribed, the sequencing read expressed TCRB transcripts. Clones were read by immunoSEQ multiplex PCR, and TCRdb kept only the in-frame ones, dropping some. The sample records 250,000 to 350,000 clones, 14% being singletons. CDR1 and CDR2 from the germline V gene are SGDLS and YYNGEE. The CDR3 is 14 residues long. Germline trimming cut 4 bases from V and 5 bases from J; bases unmatched to any gene: 7. The chain employs TRBV9 and TRBJ1-1; 8 nucleotides line up with TRBD1. The specimen sequenced was central memory CD4+ T cells from blood. The origin of this receptor is a man aged 25 to 40 in good health. As DNA, the CDR3 is TGTGCCAGCAGCCTCCAGGGGGCGCGGACTGAAGCTTTCTTT. Amino acid sequence: CASSLQGARTEAFF.